The source of this TCR beta chain is a study of blood T cells in healthy people across ages. Study-wide findings and caveats: Both naive CD4+ cell counts and diversity were greater in long-lived donors than in aged donors.

Peripheral blood from each donor was collected in a volume of approximately 10 milliliters. The authors extracted at least 5.5 micrograms of total RNA per sample. Concerning this clonotype: The antigen is not known.

Through a sample-barcoded 5' primer and a J-beta primer mix, a second PCR was run for roughly 6 to 12 cycles. Tags on each cDNA molecule came from a template-switch adaptor with 12 random nucleotides. A single record per CDR3 protein comes from TCRdb applying MiXCR to the 5' RACE reads. The data show 1,300,000 or so distinct CDR3 sequences, with around 59% seen just once and more than 6% held by the top ten. The receptor's source is a man younger than 35 in good health. The sample consisted of blood.

CDR3 nucleotides: TGCAGCGTTGATGGGGGATTGGAAGAGACCCAGTACTTC. It yields the protein CSVDGGLEETQYF. This rearrangement joins TRBV29-1 to TRBJ2-5, with D perhaps TRBD1 or TRBD2 (5 bases each). Germline V gene sequence: CDR1 SQVTM, CDR2 ANQGSEA. V was clipped by 3 bases and J by 3 bases, with 11 bases between them. The CDR3 runs 13 residues. The full variable domain, its missing parts supplied by reference TRBV29-1 and TRBJ2-5, is SAVISQKPSRDICQRGTSLTIQCQVDSQVTMMFWYRQQPGQSLTLIATANQGSEATYESGFVIDKFPISRPNLTFSTLTVSNMSPEDSSIYLCSVDGGLEETQYFGPGTRLLVL.